The 8 T cell receptor beta chains listed next were all sequenced from one sample in a study of T cells in localized non-small cell lung cancer. The protocol was immunoSEQ multiplex PCR, while the TCRdb copy is restricted to in-frame clones and leaves out a portion. Here the sample spans about 35,000 clones, around 93% being singletons. The starting material was peripheral blood mononuclear cells, obtained before any cancer treatment. These receptors were obtained from a female donor older than 55 with stage II lung adenocarcinoma.

The gene calls are TRBV30 and TRBJ1-1, with unresolved D. CDR1 is GTSNPN and CDR2 is SVGIG in the germline V gene (reference sequence). This CDR3 comprises 8 residues. Trimming cost V 4 bases and J 8 bases, with 2 bases left between them. CDR3 region: CAWIEAFF. The DNA of the CDR3 is TGTGCCTGGATCGAAGCTTTCTTT.

V is TRBV28 and J is TRBJ2-1, with 9 bases lining up with TRBD1. The V and J ends lost 5 bases and 2 bases, in that order; junction bases with no gene match: 7. CDR1 is MDHEN and CDR2 is SYDVKM in the germline V gene. The CDR3 has 16 residues. CDR3 residues: CASSHLNRGPYNEQFF. The CDR3 DNA is TGTGCCAGCAGTCACTTAAACAGGGGGCCCTACAATGAGCAGTTCTTC.

This clone was found once. J is TRBJ2-7 and V is TRBV19; D remains ambiguous. The length of the CDR3 is 13 residues. Trimming removed 5 bases at V and 1 base at J, with 9 bases between. Germline V gene lookup returns CDR1 LNHDA and CDR2 SQIVND (reference sequence). The CDR3 nucleotides read TGTGCCAGTAGTGTAGGGCTGTCCTACGAGCAGTACTTC. Amino acid sequence: CASSVGLSYEQYF.

V is TRBV30 and J is TRBJ2-1; the match to TRBD2 covers 8 bases. The CDR3 covers 15 residues. CDR1 is GTSNPN, CDR2 SVGIG, per germline (reference sequence). The V and J ends lost 2 bases and 6 bases, in that order; junction bases with no gene match: 9. The CDR3 DNA is TGTGCCTGGAGTACTGGGATAGCGGGGTTCAATGAGCAGTTCTTC. The encoded protein is CAWSTGIAGFNEQFF.

The chain joins TRBV7-2 to TRBJ1-1; unclear D gene. The germline V gene has CDR1 SGHTA and CDR2 FQGNSA. V lost 4 bases and J 6 bases, leaving 15 bases between the germline ends. This CDR3 comprises 14 residues. The CDR3 sequence is CASSWVWDNPEAFF. The CDR3 DNA is TGTGCCAGCAGCTGGGTGTGGGATAACCCTGAAGCTTTCTTT.

V gene TRBV19 combines with J gene TRBJ2-1; 9 bases fit TRBD2. J lost 9 bases, V lost 5 bases, and 8 bases had no gene match. Germline values: CDR1 LNHDA, CDR2 SQIVND (reference sequence). The CDR3 runs 14 residues. CDR3 nucleotide sequence: TGTGCCAGTAGTGTCGCGGGGGGGCTTGGTGAGCAGTTCTTC. This gives the protein CASSVAGGLGEQFF.

This chain joins TRBV7-9 and TRBJ1-1, with 7 positions matching TRBD1. Per the germline V gene, CDR1 is SEHNR and CDR2 is FQNEAQ (reference sequence). This CDR3 comprises 15 residues. The V gene end was trimmed by 5 bases and the J gene end by 4 bases; junction bases not matched to a gene: 10. CDR3 region: CASSPPRGQSTEAFF. The DNA for the CDR3 is TGTGCCAGCAGCCCGCCGAGGGGGCAGAGCACTGAAGCTTTCTTT.

DNA of the CDR3: TGTGCCAGCTGGGGGGGCAGGGGGCAGGAGACCCAGTACTTC. This gives the protein CASWGGRGQETQYF. This chain joins TRBV6-1 and TRBJ2-5, with D possibly TRBD1 on 8 matching bases. Deletions cut 8 bases from V and 5 bases from J, with 18 bases between. Germline V lookup: CDR1 MNHNS, CDR2 SASEGT. This CDR3 spans 14 amino acids.